The T cell receptor beta chain described here comes from a study of radiotherapy plus CTLA-4 blockade in lung cancer. CDR3 size: 17 residues. The trim removed 3 bases at V and 0 bases at J, leaving 9 bases unmatched. Per germline, CDR1 MNHEY and CDR2 SMNVEV (reference sequence). Data came from immunoSEQ multiplex PCR; TCRdb stores just in-frame clones and leaves some out. This table has 20,000 to 30,000 clones, 75% to 85% appearing once. The study's findings and limits: Early blood T cell clone dynamics reportedly forecast response best, with interferon-beta. Once radiotherapy plus ipilimumab had been given, TCR clones derived from tumor expanded in blood.

Remarks on this clone: Its antigen remains unknown.

V is TRBV27 and J is TRBJ2-7; 9 nucleotides match TRBD1. The TCR was taken from a human donor with non-small cell lung cancer that progressed on radiotherapy plus ipilimumab. Sequenced material: peripheral blood, taken from a patient treated with radiotherapy plus ipilimumab. The CDR3: CASSFRKGTGSSYEQYF. In DNA, the CDR3 is TGTGCCAGCAGTTTTAGAAAGGGGACAGGGAGCTCCTACGAGCAGTACTTC.